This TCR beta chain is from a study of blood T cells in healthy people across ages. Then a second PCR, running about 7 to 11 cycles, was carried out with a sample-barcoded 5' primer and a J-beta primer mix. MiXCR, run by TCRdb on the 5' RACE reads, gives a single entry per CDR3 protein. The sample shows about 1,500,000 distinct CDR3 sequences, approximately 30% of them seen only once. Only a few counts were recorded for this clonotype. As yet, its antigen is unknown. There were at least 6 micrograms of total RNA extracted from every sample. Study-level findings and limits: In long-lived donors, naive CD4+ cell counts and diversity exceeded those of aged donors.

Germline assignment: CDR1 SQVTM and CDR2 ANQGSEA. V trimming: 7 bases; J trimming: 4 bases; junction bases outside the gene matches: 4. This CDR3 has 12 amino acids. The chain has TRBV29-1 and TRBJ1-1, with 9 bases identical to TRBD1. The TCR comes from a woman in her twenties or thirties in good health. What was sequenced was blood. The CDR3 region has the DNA TGCAGCGGCGGACAGGGGAGCACTGAAGCTTTCTTT. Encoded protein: CSGGQGSTEAFF.